A single T cell receptor beta chain is shown here with its context. Its antigen is currently unknown. Germline CDR1 reads MNHEY; CDR2 reads SMNVEV (reference sequence). V lost 2 bases and J 0 bases, leaving 15 bases between the germline ends. The CDR3 is made up of 17 amino acids. The data were taken from a study of cytomegalovirus exposure and HLA in healthy donors. General study results and limits: Per a prior analysis, the majority of TCR beta V segments were productive roughly 90% or roughly 30% of the time. Among the most significant clusters, several appeared linked to common viral pathogens in a later analysis.

The PCR used 60 Vbeta and 13 Jbeta primers. How the authors handled the data: Among the unique TCR beta chains that a later analysis counted, about 85 million in all, 10 million to 13 million were shared. Some clones are missing from TCRdb's copy, which holds only in-frame ones; the method was immunoSEQ multiplex PCR. That table supplies the V and J calls and clone size; D and trimming were determined from the DNA. The sample lists over 150,000 clones, roughly 82% seen once, with roughly a tenth in the top ten. The TCR comes from a man aged 50-59 years in good health and CMV-seropositive. The sample comprised PBMCs. This chain joins TRBV27 and TRBJ2-3; D is possibly TRBD2 (6 bases). The CDR3 here is CASSLGSLAPSTDTQYF. The CDR3 DNA is TGTGCCAGCAGTTTAGGTAGCCTAGCGCCGAGCACAGATACGCAGTATTTT.